A selection of T cell receptor beta chains follows, all from one sample in a study of blood T cells in healthy people across ages. TCRdb re-called the 5' RACE reads with MiXCR, one entry per CDR3 protein. The sample consists of fewer than 2 million distinct CDR3 sequences, approximately 40% of them appearing once. Input material: blood. All receptors come from a human donor in good health. Both conserved end residues are part of each CDR3. A D gene is named only where the DNA matches it firmly. Size is omitted from some rows. Given values are once, few, many or a class for expanded clones.

abundance,v_gene,d_gene,j_gene,len,CDR3nt,CDR3aa
-,TRBV9,TRBD1,TRBJ1-5,18,TGTGCCAGCAGTCGACAGGGAATCAACACTGAACGGTCTCAGCCCCAGCATTTT,CASSRQGINTERSQPQHF
-,TRBV20-1,-,TRBJ2-7,13,TGCAGTGCTAGACCCCCCGGGGGCTACGAGCAGTACTTC,CSARPPGGYEQYF
few,TRBV5-1,-,TRBJ2-5,13,TGCGCCAGCAGTTCCCTTCCATTTGAGACCCAGTACTTC,CASSSLPFETQYF
-,TRBV6-2/TRBV6-3,-,TRBJ1-1,15,TGTACCAGCAGTTACTCAGACAGAGGTCATAGAGAAGCTTTCTTT,CTSSYSDRGHREAFF
once,TRBV4-2,-,TRBJ1-5,15,TGTGCCAGCAGCCAAGAAGTAAGAGGGAATCAGCCCCAGCATTTT,CASSQEVRGNQPQHF
many,TRBV11-2,-,TRBJ2-5,13,TGTGCCAGCAGCATCGAGTACCAAGAGACCCAGTACTTC,CASSIEYQETQYF
many,TRBV20-1,-,TRBJ1-1,14,TGCAGTGCTAGAGTTCCCGGGGTGAACACTGAAGCTTTCTTT,CSARVPGVNTEAFF
-,TRBV9,-,TRBJ2-5,14,TGTGCCAGCAGCGGAACGGGGTTTCGGGAGACCCAGTACTTC,CASSGTGFRETQYF
-,TRBV12-3/TRBV12-4,TRBD1,TRBJ2-7,14,TGTGCCAGCAGTTCCTGGACAGGGACCTACGAGCAGTACTTC,CASSSWTGTYEQYF
-,TRBV6-6,-,TRBJ2-1,15,TGTGCCAGCACCGTAGACGGGGGGCTCTACAATGAGCAGTTCTTC,CASTVDGGLYNEQFF
-,TRBV12-3/TRBV12-4,-,TRBJ1-3,13,TGTGCCAGCAGCGCTCCTGCCCGGGAGGGCATATATTTT,CASSAPAREGIYF
-,TRBV3-1,TRBD1,TRBJ1-2,16,TGTGCCGGCAGCCAAGGGGGGAGACAGGGATCCTATGGCTACACCTTC,CAGSQGGRQGSYGYTF
-,TRBV5-5,-,TRBJ1-1,14,TGTGCCAGCAGCGGCGGGGTAATGAACACTGAAGCTTTCTTT,CASSGGVMNTEAFF
few,TRBV5-1,-,TRBJ2-7,13,TGCGCCAGCAGCTTGGTGGCTACCTACGAGCAGTACTTC,CASSLVATYEQYF
-,TRBV6-2/TRBV6-3,-,TRBJ2-3,15,TGTGCCAGCAGTTACTCATTGGCAAGCACAGATACGCAGTATTTT,CASSYSLASTDTQYF
-,TRBV20-1,-,TRBJ2-6,14,TGCAGTGCTAGTAGGAGCTCTGGGGCCAACGTCCGGACTTTC,CSASRSSGANVRTF
few,TRBV20-1,-,TRBJ1-6,15,TGCAGTGCTAGAGATGAACGGTACTATAATTCACCCCTCCACTTT,CSARDERYYNSPLHF
-,TRBV10-3,-,TRBJ2-3,14,TGTGCCATCAGTGACTGGCCATCCACAGATACGCAGTATTTT,CAISDWPSTDTQYF
-,TRBV29-1,-,TRBJ1-1,13,TGCAGCGTTGAACTCGGGTTAGGGGCTGAAGCTTTCTTT,CSVELGLGAEAFF
-,TRBV7-2,-,TRBJ2-1,15,TGTGCCAGCAGCTCCGGCGGGACAAGGTACAATGAGCAGTTCTTC,CASSSGGTRYNEQFF
few,TRBV29-1,-,TRBJ1-4,12,TGCAGCGCCGGGACCTCTAATGAAAAACTGTTTTTT,CSAGTSNEKLFF
few,TRBV15,TRBD1,TRBJ1-2,15,TGTGCCACCCGACTGAGGACAGGGAAAGGAGATGGCTACACCTTC,CATRLRTGKGDGYTF
-,TRBV7-2,TRBD2,TRBJ2-1,17,TGTGCCAGCAGCTGGACTAGCGGGAGGCCCCTTGTTCTCGGGCAGTTCTTC,CASSWTSGRPLVLGQFF
few,TRBV5-6,TRBD2,TRBJ2-5,15,TGTGCCAGCAGCTTGGCCAGCGGGGTTGAAGAGACCCAGTACTTC,CASSLASGVEETQYF
few,TRBV4-3,-,TRBJ1-2,14,TGCGCCAGCAGCCAAGATCCTGGGGTCTATGGCTACACCTTC,CASSQDPGVYGYTF
-,TRBV7-2,-,TRBJ2-5,16,TGTGCCAGCAGCGTCACTAGCAACCCGATCCAAGAGACCCAGTACTTC,CASSVTSNPIQETQYF
-,TRBV12-3/TRBV12-4,-,TRBJ1-2,15,TGTGCCTGCAGTTCAAGGGAAAGAAGAAACTATGGCTACACCTTC,CACSSRERRNYGYTF
few,TRBV5-1,-,TRBJ1-2,15,TGCGCCAGCAGCCCAATCGGGACATCACGCCTTGGCTACACCTTC,CASSPIGTSRLGYTF
few,TRBV11-2,-,TRBJ2-1,14,TGTGCCAGCAGCGCGAGTTTCGGGGCGGGGGAGCAGTTCTTC,CASSASFGAGEQFF
-,TRBV9,-,TRBJ2-1,16,TGTGCCAGCAGCCCCCGGTTAGGTTCCCCTTACAATGAGCAGTTCTTC,CASSPRLGSPYNEQFF
-,TRBV4-1,TRBD2,TRBJ2-1,14,TGCGCCAGCAGCCCTTTTACTAGCGGGGGGGCCCCAATCTTC,CASSPFTSGGAPIF
-,TRBV4-3,-,TRBJ2-7,16,TGCGCCAGCAGCCAGGAAGGGGGACTTTCATCCTACGAGCAGTACTTC,CASSQEGGLSSYEQYF
-,TRBV12-3/TRBV12-4,-,TRBJ2-7,13,TGTGCCAGCAGTTTGTCCCAGGAGTACGAGCAGTACTTC,CASSLSQEYEQYF
few,TRBV25-1,-,TRBJ2-1,14,TGTGCCAGCAGTCCGACCTGGCTCGGGGATGAGCAGTTCTTC,CASSPTWLGDEQFF
few,TRBV7-2,-,TRBJ1-5,13,TGTGCCAGCAGCCTATACGAGGATCAGCCCCAGCATTTT,CASSLYEDQPQHF
-,TRBV6-5,-,TRBJ2-1,13,TGTGCCAGCAGTTATGAGGGCTACGATGAGCAGTTCTTC,CASSYEGYDEQFF
few,TRBV5-1,TRBD2,TRBJ2-1,17,TGCGCCAGCAGCTTCGGACTAGCGGGGGGATCATACAATGAGCAGTTCTTC,CASSFGLAGGSYNEQFF
-,TRBV20-1,-,TRBJ1-2,14,TGCAGTGCTAGAGATGCAGGGGAGCTCTATGGCTACACCTTC,CSARDAGELYGYTF
few,TRBV7-6,TRBD2,TRBJ2-7,19,TGTGCCAGCAGCTTACGGTGGGGCGCGGGGACTAGCGGGGTCTACGAGCAGTACTTC,CASSLRWGAGTSGVYEQYF
-,TRBV5-5,TRBD1,TRBJ1-2,15,TGTGCCAGCAGCTTGGACACCGGGACAGGGAGTGGCTACACCTTC,CASSLDTGTGSGYTF